This T cell receptor beta chain came from a study of chemoradiotherapy in HPV16-positive cancers. On this clone itself: Its antigen is unidentified. The sample carries other DNA sequences with the same CDR3.

Samples were taken several times over chemoradiotherapy. Profiled with immunoSEQ multiplex PCR; TCRdb holds only in-frame clones, not every one. The sample records about 14,000 clones, approximately 90% being singletons. Study observations and caveats: For HPV16-positive patients, expanding HPV-responsive T cells associated with longer recurrence-free survival.

This material consisted of tumor tissue, taken from a patient who underwent chemoradiotherapy. The receptor was isolated from a human donor with HPV-associated anogenital cancer.

The DNA for the CDR3 is TGTGCCAGCAGCTTAGGGGGGAACTATGGCTACACCTTC. Amino acid sequence: CASSLGGNYGYTF. The chain links TRBV7-2 to TRBJ1-2; possible D gene TRBD1, 5 bases. The V end lost 1 base, the J end lost 2 bases, and 5 bases lay between the germline ends. Germline assignment: CDR1 SGHTA and CDR2 FQGNSA. The CDR3 spans 13 residues. Full variable domain (remainder filled in from reference TRBV7-2 and TRBJ1-2): GAGVSQSPSNKVTEKGKDVELRCDPISGHTALYWYRQSLGQGLEFLIYFQGNSAPDKSGLPSDRFSAERTGGSVSTLTIQRTQQEDSAVYLCASSLGGNYGYTFGSGTRLTVV.